This T cell receptor beta chain was found in a study of cytomegalovirus exposure and HLA in healthy donors. For the study at large: Early released data comprised around 80 million unique TCRs from HLA-typed donors.

The table lists this clone with a few counts. What it recognizes is unknown. V was shortened by 11 bases and J by 8 bases, with 4 bases between the two germline ends. This CDR3 is built from 8 residues. Germline assignment: CDR1 MNHEY and CDR2 SMNVEV (reference sequence). Primers included in the PCR were 60 Vbeta and 13 Jbeta primers. The data were produced by immunoSEQ multiplex PCR, yet TCRdb's version contains in-frame clones alone and is incomplete. This sample carries 200,000 or so clones, around 83% of them seen once, and the ten largest clones take approximately 1.5%. Participants comprised healthy donors of bone marrow. Study findings and constraints: Data from an earlier analysis indicated that most TCR beta V segments were productive either about 87% or about 30% of the time.

Sequenced sample: PBMCs. The chain couples TRBV27 to TRBJ1-3, with unresolved D. This receptor was identified in a girl aged 5-17 years in good health and CMV-seronegative. CDR3 nucleotide sequence: TGTGCCCCTCACACCATATATTTT. It is translated as CAPHTIYF.